This T cell receptor beta chain was documented in a study of T cell changes during pregnancy in multiple sclerosis. Repertoires were generated with immunoSEQ multiplex PCR, while TCRdb's copy carries only in-frame clones and drops some. The data contain about 38,000 clones, around 90% of them singletons. CDR1 and CDR2 (germline): LNHDA, SQIVND (reference sequence). V lost 4 bases to trimming and J lost 2 bases; unmatched junction nucleotides: 4. The length of the CDR3 is 16 residues. This sequence originates from a female donor in good health, enrolled as a control in a pregnancy study. The specimen was CD4+ T cells from peripheral blood mononuclear cells, collected after pregnancy. V and J are TRBV19 and TRBJ2-3; 12 bases are a match to TRBD2. The CDR3 loop is CASSTRTSGDTDTQYF. The CDR3 nucleotides read TGTGCCAGTAGTACCAGGACTAGCGGGGACACAGATACGCAGTATTTT.